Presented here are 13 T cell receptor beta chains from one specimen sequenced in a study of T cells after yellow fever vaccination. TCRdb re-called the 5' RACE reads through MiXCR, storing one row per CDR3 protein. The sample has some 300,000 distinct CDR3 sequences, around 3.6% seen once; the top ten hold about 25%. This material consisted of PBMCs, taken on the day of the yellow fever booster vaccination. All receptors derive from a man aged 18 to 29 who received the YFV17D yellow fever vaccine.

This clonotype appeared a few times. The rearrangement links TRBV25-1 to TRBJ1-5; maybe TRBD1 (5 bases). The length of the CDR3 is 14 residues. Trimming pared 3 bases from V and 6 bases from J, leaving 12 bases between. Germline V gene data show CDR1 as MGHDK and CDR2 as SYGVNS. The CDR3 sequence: CASSEVGTGQPQHF. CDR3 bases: TGTGCCAGCAGTGAGGTGGGGACCGGTCAGCCCCAGCATTTT. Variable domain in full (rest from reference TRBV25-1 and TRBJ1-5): EADIYQTPRYLVIGTGKKITLECSQTMGHDKMYWYQQDPGMELHLIHYSYGVNSTEKGDLSSESTVSRIRTEHFPLTLESARPSHTSQYLCASSEVGTGQPQHFGDGTRLSIL.

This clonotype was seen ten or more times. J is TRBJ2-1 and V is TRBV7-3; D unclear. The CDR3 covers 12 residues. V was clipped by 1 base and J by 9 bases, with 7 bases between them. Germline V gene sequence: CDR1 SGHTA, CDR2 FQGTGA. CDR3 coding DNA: TGTGCCAGCAGCTTAATGGATGGTGAGCAGTTCTTC. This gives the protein CASSLMDGEQFF.

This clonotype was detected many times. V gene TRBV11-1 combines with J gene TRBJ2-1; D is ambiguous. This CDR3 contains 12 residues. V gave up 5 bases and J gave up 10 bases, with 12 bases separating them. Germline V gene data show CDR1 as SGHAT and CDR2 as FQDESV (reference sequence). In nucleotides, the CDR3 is TGTGCCAGCAGCCAAATGGGGAACGAGCAGTTCTTC. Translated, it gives CASSQMGNEQFF.

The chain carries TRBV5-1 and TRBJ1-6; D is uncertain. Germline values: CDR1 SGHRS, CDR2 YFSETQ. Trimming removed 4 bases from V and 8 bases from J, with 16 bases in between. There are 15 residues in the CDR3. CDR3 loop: CASSLSTLQDSPLHF. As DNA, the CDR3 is TGCGCCAGCAGCCTGTCGACTCTTCAGGATTCACCCCTCCACTTT.

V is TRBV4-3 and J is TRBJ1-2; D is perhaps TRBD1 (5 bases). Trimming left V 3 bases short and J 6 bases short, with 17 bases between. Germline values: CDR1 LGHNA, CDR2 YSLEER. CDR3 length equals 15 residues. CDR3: CASSHLGEGLNGYTF. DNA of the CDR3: TGCGCCAGCAGCCACCTAGGGGAGGGTCTGAATGGCTACACCTTC.

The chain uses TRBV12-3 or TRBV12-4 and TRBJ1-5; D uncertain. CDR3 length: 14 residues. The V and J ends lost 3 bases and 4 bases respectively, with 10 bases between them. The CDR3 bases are TGTGCCAGCAGTTTCGGCAGGAAAAATCAGCCCCAGCATTTT. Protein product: CASSFGRKNQPQHF.

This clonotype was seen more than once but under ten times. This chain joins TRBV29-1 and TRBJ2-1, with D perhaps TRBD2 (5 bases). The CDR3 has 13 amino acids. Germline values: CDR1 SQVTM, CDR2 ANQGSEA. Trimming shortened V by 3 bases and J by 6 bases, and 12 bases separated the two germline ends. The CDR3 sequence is CSVESYEGNEQFF. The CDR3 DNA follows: TGCAGCGTTGAGAGCTACGAGGGCAATGAGCAGTTCTTC.

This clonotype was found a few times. This CDR3 is CASSSTDSFYEQYV. CDR3 sequence (DNA): TGTGCCAGCAGTTCCACGGACTCATTCTACGAGCAGTACGTC. The chain couples TRBV28 to TRBJ2-7; weak D call: TRBD2 (5 bases). The CDR3 covers 14 residues. Germline values: CDR1 MDHEN, CDR2 SYDVKM. The V and J ends lost 4 bases and 3 bases respectively, with 13 bases between them.

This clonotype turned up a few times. This CDR3 reads CASSRQGASGGATNEKLFF. CDR3 nucleotide sequence: TGCGCCAGCAGCAGACAGGGAGCCTCTGGGGGTGCAACTAATGAAAAACTGTTTTTT. This rearrangement joins TRBV4-1 to TRBJ1-4; 7 positions agree with TRBD1. Germline CDR1 is MGHRA and CDR2 is YSYEKL. CDR3 size: 19 residues. With V trimmed by 5 bases and J by 0 bases, 15 bases remained unmatched.

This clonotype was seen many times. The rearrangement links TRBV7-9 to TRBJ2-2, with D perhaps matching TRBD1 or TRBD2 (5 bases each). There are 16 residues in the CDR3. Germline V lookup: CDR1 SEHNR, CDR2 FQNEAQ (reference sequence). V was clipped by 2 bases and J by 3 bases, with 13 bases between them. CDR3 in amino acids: CASSLFEVGDTGELFF. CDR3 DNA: TGTGCCAGCAGCTTATTTGAGGTGGGGGACACCGGGGAGCTGTTTTTT.

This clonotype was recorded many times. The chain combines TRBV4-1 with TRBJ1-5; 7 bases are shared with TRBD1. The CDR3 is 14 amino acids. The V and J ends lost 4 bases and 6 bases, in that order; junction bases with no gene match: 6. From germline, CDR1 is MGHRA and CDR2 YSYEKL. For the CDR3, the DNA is TGCGCCAGCAGCCCACAGGGGTCGGGTCAGCCCCAGCATTTT. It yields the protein CASSPQGSGQPQHF.

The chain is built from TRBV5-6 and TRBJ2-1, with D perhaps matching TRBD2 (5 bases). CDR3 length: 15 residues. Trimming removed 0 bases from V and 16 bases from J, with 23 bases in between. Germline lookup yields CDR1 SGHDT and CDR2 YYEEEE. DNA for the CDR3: TGTGCCAGCAGCTTGGTTTCCCGGGGAGAGGTTGAGCGTTTCTTC. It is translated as CASSLVSRGEVERFF.

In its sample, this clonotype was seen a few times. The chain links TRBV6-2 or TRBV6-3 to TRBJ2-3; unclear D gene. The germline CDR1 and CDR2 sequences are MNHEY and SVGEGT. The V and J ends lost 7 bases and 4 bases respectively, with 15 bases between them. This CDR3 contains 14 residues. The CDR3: CASTRPTNADTQYF. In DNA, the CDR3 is TGTGCCAGCACACGACCCACAAATGCAGATACGCAGTATTTT.